One sample yielded the 25 T cell receptor beta chains listed below, sequenced in a study of blood T cells in healthy people across ages. Through a sample-barcoded 5' primer and a J-beta primer mix, a second PCR was run for roughly 6 to 12 cycles. In TCRdb, the 5' RACE reads were re-called with MiXCR into one record per CDR3 protein. The data show about 640,000 distinct CDR3 sequences, with about 53% seen just once and around 37% held by the top ten. What was sequenced was blood. These receptors were taken from a man in his sixties in good health.

The V gene is TRBV10-3, the J gene TRBJ1-5; TRBD1 aligns across 8 bases. In germline, CDR1 is ENHRY, CDR2 SYGVKD. The V gene end was trimmed by 5 bases and the J gene end by 0 bases; junction bases not matched to a gene: 6. The CDR3 spans 16 residues. CDR3 residues: CAISRDRRDSNQPQHF. DNA of the CDR3: TGTGCCATCAGTAGGGACAGGAGAGATAGCAATCAGCCCCAGCATTTT.

This clonotype was recorded a few times. V gene TRBV12-5 combines with J gene TRBJ2-3; D perhaps matches TRBD1 (5 bases). V was shortened by 5 bases and J by 4 bases, with 13 bases between the two germline ends. Germline assignment: CDR1 LGHNT and CDR2 FRNRAP. This CDR3 comprises 14 residues. The CDR3 is CASGLMTVADTQYF. The CDR3, as DNA: TGTGCTAGTGGTCTGATGACAGTCGCAGATACGCAGTATTTT.

The chain employs TRBV29-1 and TRBJ2-5; tentative D call: TRBD2 (7 bases). CDR3 length: 14 residues. Per germline, CDR1 SQVTM and CDR2 ANQGSEA. V was pared by 4 bases and J by 2 bases, with 14 bases between. The CDR3 spells CSVGGGGGQETQYF. The CDR3 DNA is TGCAGCGTTGGAGGGGGGGGAGGACAAGAGACCCAGTACTTC.

The rearrangement uses TRBV20-1 and TRBJ2-7; D possibly uses TRBD1 or TRBD2 (5 bases each). The V and J ends lost 2 bases and 2 bases respectively, with 7 bases between them. The germline V gene has CDR1 DFQATT and CDR2 SNEGSKA (reference sequence). The CDR3 is 12 residues long. Here the CDR3 DNA reads TGCAGTGCTAGATTGGGACCCTACGAGCAGTACTTC. It translates to CSARLGPYEQYF.

There are many counts of this clonotype. The J gene is TRBJ2-7, the V gene TRBV29-1, with D hard to call. Germline CDR1 is SQVTM and CDR2 is ANQGSEA. The CDR3 length is 12 residues. Trimming shortened V by 2 bases and J by 3 bases, and 8 bases separated the two germline ends. CDR3 loop: CSVERPDYEQYF. The DNA of the CDR3 is TGCAGCGTTGAAAGGCCGGACTACGAGCAGTACTTC.

The rearrangement links TRBV28 to TRBJ1-2; the D is unclear. Germline V gene sequence: CDR1 MDHEN, CDR2 SYDVKM. V was clipped by 3 bases and J by 8 bases, with 10 bases between them. The CDR3 consists of 12 residues. The CDR3 DNA follows: TGTGCCAGCAGTTTCTCCGACCGGGGCTACACCTTC. Protein: CASSFSDRGYTF.

There are a few counts of this clonotype. The chain joins TRBV29-1 to TRBJ2-7; TRBD1 aligns across 10 bases. V trimming: 5 bases; J trimming: 5 bases; junction bases outside the gene matches: 6. This CDR3 comprises 13 residues. Germline V lookup: CDR1 SQVTM, CDR2 ANQGSEA. The CDR3 DNA reads as TGCAGCGTTAAGGGACAGGGGAGCCACGAGCAGTACTTC. Protein: CSVKGQGSHEQYF.

The chain uses TRBV29-1 and TRBJ2-1, with TRBD1 as a possible D gene (6 bases). Germline V lookup: CDR1 SQVTM, CDR2 ANQGSEA. This CDR3 comprises 13 residues. The V and J ends lost 7 bases and 4 bases respectively, with 14 bases between them. CDR3 in DNA: TGCAGCGCGGAGAGAACAGGGTACAATGAGCAGTTCTTC. Residues: CSAERTGYNEQFF.

This clonotype was seen more than once but under ten times. The V call is TRBV20-1, the J call TRBJ2-1, with D maybe TRBD2 (7 bases). Germline V gene data show CDR1 as DFQATT and CDR2 as SNEGSKA (reference sequence). V lost 3 bases, J lost 5 bases, and 14 bases lay in between. CDR3 length: 14 amino acids. The CDR3 DNA sequence: TGCAGTGCTAGGGGAGGGGGGGTTAACAATGAGCAGTTCTTC. Its protein product is CSARGGGVNNEQFF.

The gene calls are TRBV28 and TRBJ1-2, with TRBD1 as a possible D gene (5 bases). V lost 1 base and J 4 bases, leaving 10 bases between the germline ends. The CDR3 covers 14 residues. The germline V gene has CDR1 MDHEN and CDR2 SYDVKM. The CDR3 nucleotides are TGTGCCAGCAGTTTATCGGCAGGGACCTATGGCTACACCTTC. Amino acids: CASSLSAGTYGYTF.

The genes are TRBV10-3 and TRBJ2-7; perhaps TRBD1 as D (5 bases). The V end lost 2 bases, the J end lost 6 bases, and 11 bases lay between the germline ends. This CDR3 is 13 amino acids long. CDR1 ENHRY and CDR2 SYGVKD come from the germline V gene. CDR3 sequence (DNA): TGTGCCATCAGTGAGCTAGGGGCAGGCGAGCAGTACTTC. Its protein is CAISELGAGEQYF.

This clonotype was recorded a few times. The chain couples TRBV5-1 to TRBJ1-2; TRBD1 is a possible D gene (5 bases). The V end lost 1 base, the J end lost 6 bases, and 19 bases lay between the germline ends. CDR3 size: 16 residues. The germline gives CDR1 SGHRS, CDR2 YFSETQ. The chain's CDR3 is CASSLPPGIGVDGYTF. The CDR3 DNA reads as TGCGCCAGCAGCTTGCCTCCAGGGATAGGCGTGGATGGCTACACCTTC.

J is TRBJ2-7 and V is TRBV18; 11 bases are a match to TRBD1. The CDR3 totals 15 residues. Germline-derived CDR1 and CDR2 are KGHSH and LQKENI. The trim removed 6 bases at V and 6 bases at J, leaving 10 bases unmatched. CDR3 sequence reads: CASSPGTGGPFEQYF. CDR3 bases: TGTGCCAGCTCGCCCGGGACAGGGGGGCCTTTCGAGCAGTACTTC.

The chain combines TRBV7-8 with TRBJ2-6; no reliable D call. V was cut by 1 base and J by 4 bases, with 11 bases left in between. Looked up from germline, CDR1 is SGHVS and CDR2 is FQNEAQ. The CDR3 sequence is 16 residues long. CDR3 loop: CASSLETAPGANVLTF. In DNA, the CDR3 is TGTGCCAGCAGCTTAGAGACGGCCCCAGGGGCCAACGTCCTGACTTTC.

At least ten counts were recorded for this clonotype. The rearrangement uses TRBV7-2 and TRBJ2-5; D could derive from TRBD1 or TRBD2 (6 bases each). V lost 1 base to trimming and J lost 2 bases, with 11 bases between them. Looked up from germline, CDR1 is SGHTA and CDR2 is FQGNSA. The CDR3 sequence is 15 residues long. CDR3 nucleotides: TGTGCCAGCAGCTTAGGGATAGGGGGGCAAGAGACCCAGTACTTC. Its protein product is CASSLGIGGQETQYF. The full variable domain, completed using reference TRBV7-2 and TRBJ2-5, is GAGVSQSPSNKVTEKGKDVELRCDPISGHTALYWYRQSLGQGLEFLIYFQGNSAPDKSGLPSDRFSAERTGGSVSTLTIQRTQQEDSAVYLCASSLGIGGQETQYFGPGTRLLVL.

The rearrangement joins TRBV3-1 to TRBJ2-5; D is ambiguous. This CDR3 region has 10 residues. V was clipped by 6 bases and J by 7 bases, with 6 bases between them. Germline V gene sequence: CDR1 LGHDT, CDR2 YNNKEL (reference sequence). The chain's CDR3 is CASRGTTQYF. The CDR3 nucleotides are TGTGCCAGCAGGGGAACGACCCAGTACTTC.

V gene TRBV5-5 combines with J gene TRBJ2-1; D is possibly TRBD1 (6 bases). The ends were cut back, 0 bases at V and 6 bases at J, with 19 bases in the middle. The CDR3 runs to 17 residues. CDR1 and CDR2 from the germline V gene are SGHKS and YYEKEE (reference sequence). The chain's CDR3 is CASSLAESVLRGNEQFF. CDR3 sequence (DNA): TGTGCCAGCAGCTTGGCCGAATCAGTTCTCAGGGGCAATGAGCAGTTCTTC.

This CDR3 reads CAISDWDRGNEQYF. CDR3 in DNA: TGTGCCATCAGTGACTGGGACAGGGGAAACGAGCAGTACTTC. The chain uses TRBV10-3 and TRBJ2-4; 10 bases line up with TRBD1. The end of the DNA fits TRBJ2-7 better, so the J call may be wrong. The CDR3 sequence is 14 residues long. The germline V gene encodes CDR1 ENHRY and CDR2 SYGVKD.

A remark on this clonotype: The junction differs from germline at one of its ends, possibly a read error. V usage is TRBV10-3 and J usage is TRBJ1-1, with TRBD1 as a possible D gene (5 bases). Looked up from germline, CDR1 is ENHRY and CDR2 is SYGVKD. CDR3 length: 12 residues. The CDR3, as DNA: TGTGCCATCAGTGGGGGGAACACTAAAGCTTTCTTT. This translates into CAISGGNTKAFF.

This clonotype was counted a single time. The junction and the germline gene differ at one end; a read error may be behind it. Here the CDR3 reads CASSQEIAGGTDMQYF. For the CDR3, the DNA is TGTGCCAGCAGCCAAGAGATAGCGGGGGGGACAGATATGCAGTATTTT. The chain joins TRBV4-2 to TRBJ2-3; 11 positions agree with TRBD2. This CDR3 has 16 amino acids. CDR1 is LGHNA, CDR2 YNFKEQ, per germline.

The chain joins TRBV20-1 to TRBJ2-5; 10 nucleotides agree with TRBD2. The length of the CDR3 is 13 residues. V lost 6 bases to trimming and J lost 1 base; unmatched junction nucleotides: 2. Per germline, CDR1 DFQATT and CDR2 SNEGSKA (reference sequence). The CDR3 reads CSAERGGQETQYF. The CDR3 nucleotides read TGCAGTGCCGAGCGGGGGGGCCAAGAGACCCAGTACTTC.

V is TRBV6-5 and J is TRBJ2-1; possibly TRBD1 for D (5 bases). Trimming shortened V by 8 bases and J by 0 bases, and 17 bases separated the two germline ends. The germline gives CDR1 MNHEY, CDR2 SVGAGI. The CDR3 totals 16 residues. The CDR3 coding sequence is TGTGCCAGCGGACCTCTTCAGGGCACCTCCTACAATGAGCAGTTCTTC. It yields the protein CASGPLQGTSYNEQFF.

This clonotype was seen more than once but under ten times. This chain connects TRBV5-6 to TRBJ1-1; D perhaps matches TRBD1 (6 bases). Germline CDR1 is SGHDT and CDR2 is YYEEEE. The germline V and J ends were trimmed by 0 bases and 3 bases, with 12 bases remaining between them. The CDR3 consists of 15 residues. In nucleotides, the CDR3 is TGTGCCAGCAGCTTGGTAGGGACACCAGACACTGAAGCTTTCTTT. Translated: CASSLVGTPDTEAFF.

The V and J genes are TRBV5-6 and TRBJ2-5; 7 nucleotides line up with TRBD2. The germline V gene has CDR1 SGHDT and CDR2 YYEEEE. The V gene end was trimmed by 3 bases and the J gene end by 11 bases; junction bases not matched to a gene: 4. The CDR3 totals 11 residues. The CDR3 bases are TGTGCCAGCAGCTCCTTGGGGGGGCAGTACTTC. Encoded protein: CASSSLGGQYF. The variable domain in full, completed from reference TRBV5-6 and TRBJ2-5, reads DAGVTQSPTHLIKTRGQQVTLRCSPKSGHDTVSWYQQALGQGPQFIFQYYEEEERQRGNFPDRFSGHQFPNYSSELNVNALLLGDSALYLCASSSLGGQYFGPGTRLLVL.

This chain connects TRBV9 to TRBJ2-4; D call uncertain. The CDR3 loop spans 16 amino acids. Germline values: CDR1 SGDLS, CDR2 YYNGEE. Between the trimmed V and J ends, which lost 0 bases and 8 bases, there was a span of 18 bases. This CDR3 reads CASSVGPQMEIHIQYF. The DNA for the CDR3 is TGTGCCAGCAGCGTAGGCCCCCAAATGGAGATACACATTCAGTACTTC.